This T cell receptor beta chain was identified in a study of shared clonotypes between healthy human individuals. Repertoires were generated with immunoSEQ multiplex PCR, while TCRdb's copy carries only in-frame clones and drops some. The sample yields some 320,000 clones, around 86% seen once. Notes on the study in general: Clonotypes which were not shared had lower generation probabilities than clonotypes that all four donors shared.

CDR1 SGHRS and CDR2 YFSETQ come from the germline V gene. CDR3 length: 15 amino acids. With 2 bases clipped from V and 5 bases from J, the junction kept 8 bases outside the gene matches. Only one count was recorded for this clone. Its specificity is unknown. The chain is built from TRBV5-1 and TRBJ2-7, with 9 bases identical to TRBD1. Material for sequencing was memory CD8+ T cells sorted from blood. Subset noted: CD45RO+ cells pooled with CCR7-negative TemRA cells. This clonotype was sampled from a man aged 18 to 30 in good health. CDR3 DNA: TGCGCCAGCAGCTTTGGTCACAGGGGGCCGGACGAGCAGTACTTC. Translation: CASSFGHRGPDEQYF.